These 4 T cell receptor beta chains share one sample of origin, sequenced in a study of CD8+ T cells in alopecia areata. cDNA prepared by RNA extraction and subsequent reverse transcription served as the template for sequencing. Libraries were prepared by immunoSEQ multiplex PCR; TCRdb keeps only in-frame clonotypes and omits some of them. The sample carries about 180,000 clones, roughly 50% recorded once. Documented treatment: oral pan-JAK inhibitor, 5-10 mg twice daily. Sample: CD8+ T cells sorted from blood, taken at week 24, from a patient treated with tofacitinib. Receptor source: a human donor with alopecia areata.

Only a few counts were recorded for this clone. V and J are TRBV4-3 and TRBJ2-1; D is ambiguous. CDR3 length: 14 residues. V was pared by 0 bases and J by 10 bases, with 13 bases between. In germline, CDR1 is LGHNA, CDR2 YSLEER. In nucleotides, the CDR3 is TGCGCCAGCAGCCAAGAAGTCGGGCAAAGGGAGCAGTTCTTC. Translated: CASSQEVGQREQFF.

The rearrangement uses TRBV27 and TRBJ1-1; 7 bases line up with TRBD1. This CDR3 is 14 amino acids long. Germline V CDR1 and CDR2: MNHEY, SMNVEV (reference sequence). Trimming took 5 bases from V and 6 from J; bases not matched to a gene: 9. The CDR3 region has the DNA TGTGCCAGCAGTCCCCCAGGGGGACGATCTGAAGCTTTCTTT. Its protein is CASSPPGGRSEAFF.

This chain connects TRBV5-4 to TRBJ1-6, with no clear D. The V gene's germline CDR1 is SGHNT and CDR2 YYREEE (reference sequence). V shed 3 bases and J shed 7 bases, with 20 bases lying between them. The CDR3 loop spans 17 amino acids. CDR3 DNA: TGTGCCAGCAGCTCATTGTTCCCGAACTCCGGGAATTCACCCCTCCACTTT. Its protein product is CASSSLFPNSGNSPLHF. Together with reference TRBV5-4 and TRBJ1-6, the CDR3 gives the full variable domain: ETGVTQSPTHLIKTRGQQVTLRCSSQSGHNTVSWYQQALGQGPQFIFQYYREEENGRGNFPPRFSGLQFPNYSSELNVNALELDDSALYLCASSSLFPNSGNSPLHFGNGTRLTVT.

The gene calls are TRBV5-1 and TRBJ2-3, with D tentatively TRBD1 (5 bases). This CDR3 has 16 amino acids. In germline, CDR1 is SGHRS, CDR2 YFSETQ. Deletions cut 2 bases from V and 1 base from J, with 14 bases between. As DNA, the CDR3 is TGCGCCAGCAGCTTTGACAGTAGGCCTGGCACAGATACGCAGTATTTT. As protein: CASSFDSRPGTDTQYF.